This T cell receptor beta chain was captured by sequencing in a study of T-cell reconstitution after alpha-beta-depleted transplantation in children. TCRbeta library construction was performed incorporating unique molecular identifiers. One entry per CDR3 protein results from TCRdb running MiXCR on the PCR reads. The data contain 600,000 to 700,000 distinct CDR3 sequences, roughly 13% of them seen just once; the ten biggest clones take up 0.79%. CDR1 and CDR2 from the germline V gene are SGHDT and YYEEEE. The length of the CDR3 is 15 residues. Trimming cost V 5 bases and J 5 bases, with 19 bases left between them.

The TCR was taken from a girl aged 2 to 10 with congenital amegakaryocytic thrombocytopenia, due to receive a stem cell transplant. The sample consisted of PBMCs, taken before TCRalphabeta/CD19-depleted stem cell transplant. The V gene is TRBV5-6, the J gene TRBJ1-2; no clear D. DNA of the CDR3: TGTGCCAGCAGTTTACCCCGGGCGGGCGCGTATGGCTACACCTTC. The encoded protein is CASSLPRAGAYGYTF. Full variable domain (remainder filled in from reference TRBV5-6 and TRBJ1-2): DAGVTQSPTHLIKTRGQQVTLRCSPKSGHDTVSWYQQALGQGPQFIFQYYEEEERQRGNFPDRFSGHQFPNYSSELNVNALLLGDSALYLCASSLPRAGAYGYTFGSGTRLTVV.